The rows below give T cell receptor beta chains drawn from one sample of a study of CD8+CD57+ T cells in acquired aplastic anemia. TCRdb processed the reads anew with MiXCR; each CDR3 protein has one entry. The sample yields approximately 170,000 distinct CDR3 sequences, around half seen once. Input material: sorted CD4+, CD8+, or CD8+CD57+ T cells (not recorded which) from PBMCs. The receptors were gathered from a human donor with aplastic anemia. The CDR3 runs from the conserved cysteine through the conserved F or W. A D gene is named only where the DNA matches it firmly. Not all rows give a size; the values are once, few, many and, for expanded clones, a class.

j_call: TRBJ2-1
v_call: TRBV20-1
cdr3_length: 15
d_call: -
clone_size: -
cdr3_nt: TGCAGTGCTAGGTCTGTCGACAATACCTACAATGAGCAGTTCTTC
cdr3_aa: CSARSVDNTYNEQFF

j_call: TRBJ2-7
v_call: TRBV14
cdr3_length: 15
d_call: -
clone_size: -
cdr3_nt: TGTGCCAGCAGGACAGCCGTCCAAATGACATACGATCAGTACTTC
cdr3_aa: CASRTAVQMTYDQYF

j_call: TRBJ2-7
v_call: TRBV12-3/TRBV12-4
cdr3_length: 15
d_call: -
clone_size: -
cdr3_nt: TGTGCCAGCAGTTACTGTGCCGGGGCAGCAGACGAGCAGTACTTC
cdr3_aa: CASSYCAGAADEQYF

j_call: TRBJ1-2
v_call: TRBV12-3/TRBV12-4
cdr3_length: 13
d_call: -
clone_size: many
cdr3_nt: TGTGCCAGCAGTAATGGACAATCCTATGGCTACACCTTC
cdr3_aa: CASSNGQSYGYTF

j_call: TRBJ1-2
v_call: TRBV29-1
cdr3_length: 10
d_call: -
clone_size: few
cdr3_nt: TGCAGCGTTAGGACCCATGGCTACACCTTC
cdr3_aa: CSVRTHGYTF

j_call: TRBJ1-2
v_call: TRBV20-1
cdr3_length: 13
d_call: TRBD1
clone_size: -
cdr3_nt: TGCCGTGCCGGGACAGGGAGGGGGTATGGCTACATCTTC
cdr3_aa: CRAGTGRGYGYIF

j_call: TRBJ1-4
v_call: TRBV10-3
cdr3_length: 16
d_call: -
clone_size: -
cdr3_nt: TGTGCCATCAGTGAGTCCGGAGCGGCCATAGGGGAAAAACTGTTTTTT
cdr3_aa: CAISESGAAIGEKLFF

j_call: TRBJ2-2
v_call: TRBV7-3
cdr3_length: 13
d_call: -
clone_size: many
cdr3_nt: TGTGCCAGCAGCTTAACGGGGCCCGGGGAGCTGTTTTTT
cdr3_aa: CASSLTGPGELFF

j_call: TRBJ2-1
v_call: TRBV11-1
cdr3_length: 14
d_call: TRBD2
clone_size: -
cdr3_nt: TGTGCCAGCAACGTAGCGGGAGGGTACAATGAGCAGTTCTTC
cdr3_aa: CASNVAGGYNEQFF

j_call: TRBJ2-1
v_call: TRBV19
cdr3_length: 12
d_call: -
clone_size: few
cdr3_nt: TGTGCCAGTACCCCCCCCGGGGATGAGCAGTTCTTC
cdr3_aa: CASTPPGDEQFF

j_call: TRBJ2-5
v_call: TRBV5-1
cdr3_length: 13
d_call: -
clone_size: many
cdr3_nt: TGCGCCAGCCAGAAGACACTTCAAGAGACCCAGTACTTC
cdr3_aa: CASQKTLQETQYF

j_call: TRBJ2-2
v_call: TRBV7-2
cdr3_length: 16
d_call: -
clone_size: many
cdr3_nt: TGTGCCAGCAGCCCTATAGCGGCAACGGTCACCGGGGAGCTGTTTTTT
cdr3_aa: CASSPIAATVTGELFF

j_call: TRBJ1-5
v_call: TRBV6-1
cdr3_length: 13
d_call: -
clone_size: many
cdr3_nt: TGTGCCAGCAGTGGAAAGTGGAGGGAGCCCCAGCATTTT
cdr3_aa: CASSGKWREPQHF

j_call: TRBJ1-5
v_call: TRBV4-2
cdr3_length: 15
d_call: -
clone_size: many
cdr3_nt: TGTGCCAGCAGCCAAGATGGGGGTAGCAATCAGCCCCAGCATTTT
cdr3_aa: CASSQDGGSNQPQHF

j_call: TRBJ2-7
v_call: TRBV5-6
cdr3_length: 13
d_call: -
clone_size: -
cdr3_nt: TGTGCCAGCAGCAGGGGACGGAACTACGAGCAGTACTTC
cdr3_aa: CASSRGRNYEQYF

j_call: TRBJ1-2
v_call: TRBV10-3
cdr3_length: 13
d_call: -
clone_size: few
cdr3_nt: TGTGCCATCAGTGATAACAATAACTATGGCTACACCTTC
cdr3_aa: CAISDNNNYGYTF

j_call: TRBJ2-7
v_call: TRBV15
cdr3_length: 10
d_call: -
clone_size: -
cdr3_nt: TGTGCCACCAGCAGGGACGAGCAGTACTTC
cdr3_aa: CATSRDEQYF

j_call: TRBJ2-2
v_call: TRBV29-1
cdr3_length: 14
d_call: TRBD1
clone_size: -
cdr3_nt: TGCAGCGTCGCCGGGACAGGGTTTTCCGGGGAGCTGTTTTTT
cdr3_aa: CSVAGTGFSGELFF

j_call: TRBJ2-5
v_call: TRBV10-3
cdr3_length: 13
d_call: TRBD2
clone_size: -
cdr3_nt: TGTGCCATCATGGCTGCGGGGGGAGAGACCCAGTACTTC
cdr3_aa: CAIMAAGGETQYF

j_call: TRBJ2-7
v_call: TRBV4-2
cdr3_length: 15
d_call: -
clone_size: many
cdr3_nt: TGTGCCAGCAGCCAAGAAACGGGTAACTCCTACGAGCAGTACTTC
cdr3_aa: CASSQETGNSYEQYF

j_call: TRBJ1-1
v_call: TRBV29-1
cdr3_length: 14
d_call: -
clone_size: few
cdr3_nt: TGCAGCGTTCCGGGACGAGTCCCGGACACTGAAGCTTTCTTT
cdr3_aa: CSVPGRVPDTEAFF

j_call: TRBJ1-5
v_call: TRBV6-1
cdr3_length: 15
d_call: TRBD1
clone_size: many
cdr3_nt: TGTGCCAGCAGTGAACTTGGACAGGGCAGTCAGCCCCAGCATTTT
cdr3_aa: CASSELGQGSQPQHF